Listed below are T cell receptor beta chains from one sample, sequenced in a study of identifying expanded T cells in peripheral blood. TCRdb keeps only in-frame clones here, not all; method: immunoSEQ multiplex PCR. In the table there are under 100,000 clones, about 87% of which are singletons. Sequencing was performed on blood. These receptors all stem from a person between 18 and 69 years old in good health. CDR3s include the opening cysteine and the closing phenylalanine or tryptophan. The order of the fields is V gene, clone size, D gene, J gene, CDR3 DNA, CDR3 protein. D genes are given only for firm matches. Where a row states a size, it is once, few, many or the class of an expanded clone; other rows omit it.

V: TRBV14; size: -; D: -; J: TRBJ2-1; DNA: TGTGCCAGCAGCCAAGGGCATTGGACAGACCCAGACAATGAGCAGTTCTTC; CDR3: CASSQGHWTDPDNEQFF
V: TRBV7-2; size: -; D: TRBD2; J: TRBJ2-5; DNA: TGTGCCAGCAGCTTATCGACTAGCGGGACCCAGTACTTC; CDR3: CASSLSTSGTQYF
V: TRBV9; size: -; D: TRBD1; J: TRBJ2-2; DNA: TGTGCCAGCAGCACCCGGACAGGGGGGACCGGGGAGCTGTTTTTT; CDR3: CASSTRTGGTGELFF
V: TRBV7-6; size: -; D: -; J: TRBJ1-3; DNA: TGTGCCAGCAGCTTAGCGGGGGGAAACACCATATATTTT; CDR3: CASSLAGGNTIYF
V: TRBV30; size: -; D: -; J: TRBJ1-2; DNA: TGTGCCTTGGAACGGGGCGATCAAATCTATGGCTACACCTTC; CDR3: CALERGDQIYGYTF
V: TRBV13; size: -; D: -; J: TRBJ2-7; DNA: TGTGCCAGCAGTTTAGCGGCAGGGGAGCAGTACTTC; CDR3: CASSLAAGEQYF
V: TRBV30; size: -; D: -; J: TRBJ1-2; DNA: TGTGCCTGGAGTTTTACAGGGAGTTCGGGCTACACCTTC; CDR3: CAWSFTGSSGYTF
V: TRBV9; size: few; D: -; J: TRBJ1-5; DNA: TGTGCCAGCAGCGTGGGGCACAATCAGCCCCAGCATTTT; CDR3: CASSVGHNQPQHF
V: TRBV20-1; size: once; D: -; J: TRBJ1-1; DNA: TGCAGTGCTAGACTACAGGGTTTGGCTTTCTTT; CDR3: CSARLQGLAFF
V: TRBV14; size: -; D: -; J: TRBJ1-4; DNA: TGTGCCAGCAGCCCCGCAGGGAGGAAGAATGAAAAACTGTTTTTT; CDR3: CASSPAGRKNEKLFF
V: TRBV5-6; size: -; D: -; J: TRBJ1-6; DNA: TGTGCCAGCAGCTTGGTCGCAGGCAGCTCCTATAATTCACCCCTCCACTTT; CDR3: CASSLVAGSSYNSPLHF
V: TRBV18; size: -; D: -; J: TRBJ2-7; DNA: TGTGCCAGCTCACTCTCGGCCCCCTACGAGCAGTACTTC; CDR3: CASSLSAPYEQYF
V: TRBV6-1; size: -; D: -; J: TRBJ1-6; DNA: TGTGCCAGCACTAATTTTTATTCACCCCTCCACTTT; CDR3: CASTNFYSPLHF
V: TRBV30; size: -; D: TRBD1; J: TRBJ2-4; DNA: TGTGCCTGGAGTGTACTCGGTCAGGGGGACATTCAGTACTTC; CDR3: CAWSVLGQGDIQYF
V: TRBV7-9; size: -; D: -; J: TRBJ1-2; DNA: TGTGCCAGCAGCTTAGATGAGCAGCTTTCCACCAGAGCTGGCTACACCTTC; CDR3: CASSLDEQLSTRAGYTF
V: TRBV4-2; size: -; D: TRBD1; J: TRBJ1-2; DNA: TGTGCCAGCAGCCAAGATCACAGGGGCTATGGCTACACCTTC; CDR3: CASSQDHRGYGYTF
V: TRBV7-3; size: -; D: TRBD1; J: TRBJ2-5; DNA: TGTGCCAGCAGCTCCGATGACAGGGGGACGGGAGAGACCCAGTACTTC; CDR3: CASSSDDRGTGETQYF
V: TRBV5-1; size: once; D: -; J: TRBJ1-2; DNA: TGCGCCAGCAGCTTCGGGACGGCGCCCGGAGAGGGCTACACCTTC; CDR3: CASSFGTAPGEGYTF
V: TRBV7-2; size: -; D: -; J: TRBJ2-2; DNA: TGTGCCAGCAGCTTAGTAAGCGGCGGGGAGCTGTTTTTT; CDR3: CASSLVSGGELFF
V: TRBV18; size: -; D: -; J: TRBJ2-5; DNA: TGTGCCAGCTCACCAAATCAAGAGACCCAGTACTTC; CDR3: CASSPNQETQYF
V: TRBV5-4; size: -; D: -; J: TRBJ2-7; DNA: TGTGCCAGCAGCTTGGACGGGAGCGCCCACGAGCAGTACTTC; CDR3: CASSLDGSAHEQYF
V: TRBV27; size: -; D: -; J: TRBJ2-7; DNA: TGTGCCAGCAGTCGAGCTGTGACTACCTACGAGCAGTACTTC; CDR3: CASSRAVTTYEQYF
V: TRBV6-5; size: -; D: -; J: TRBJ2-2; DNA: TGTGCCAGCAGATCAGGGGCGGGCGGGGAGCTGTTTTTT; CDR3: CASRSGAGGELFF
V: TRBV4-1; size: once; D: TRBD1; J: TRBJ2-1; DNA: TGCGCCAGCAGCCAACTTCCCGACAGGGCAGGTGAGCAGTTCTTC; CDR3: CASSQLPDRAGEQFF
V: TRBV6-5; size: few; D: TRBD1; J: TRBJ1-2; DNA: TGTGCCAGCAGTTACTTAGACAGGGACGACTATGGCTACACCTTC; CDR3: CASSYLDRDDYGYTF
V: TRBV7-6; size: -; D: -; J: TRBJ2-2; DNA: TGTGCCAGCAGCTTAGTAGTACAGGTCAACACCGGGGAGCTGTTTTTT; CDR3: CASSLVVQVNTGELFF
V: TRBV10-3; size: once; D: -; J: TRBJ1-2; DNA: TGTGCCATCAGTGACAGCTTTACTAACTATGGCTACACCTTC; CDR3: CAISDSFTNYGYTF
V: TRBV11-2; size: -; D: -; J: TRBJ2-3; DNA: TGTGCCAGCAGCTCGACACCTACGCAGTATTTT; CDR3: CASSSTPTQYF
V: TRBV29-1; size: -; D: -; J: TRBJ2-2; DNA: TGCAGCGTTGAATCCAGGCTTAACACCGGGGAGCTGTTTTTT; CDR3: CSVESRLNTGELFF
V: TRBV11-2; size: -; D: -; J: TRBJ1-1; DNA: TGTGCCAGCAGCTTAGATAGCCCTGGAGGAGCTTTCTTT; CDR3: CASSLDSPGGAFF
V: TRBV5-1; size: -; D: -; J: TRBJ2-3; DNA: TGCGCCAGCAGCTTAGCCTCGAGAGGGCGAGGGGATACGCAGTATTTT; CDR3: CASSLASRGRGDTQYF
V: TRBV4-3; size: once; D: TRBD1; J: TRBJ2-7; DNA: TGCGCCAGCAGCCAAGAGAAGACAGGGTACCACGAGCAGTACTTC; CDR3: CASSQEKTGYHEQYF
V: TRBV7-2; size: -; D: -; J: TRBJ2-7; DNA: TGTGCCAGCAGCTTAAGTCCACAGGGCGAGCAGTACTTC; CDR3: CASSLSPQGEQYF
V: TRBV4-3; size: -; D: -; J: TRBJ1-3; DNA: TGCGCCAGCAGCCAGCAGGGTTTAGTTGGAAACACCATATATTTT; CDR3: CASSQQGLVGNTIYF
V: TRBV7-2; size: -; D: -; J: TRBJ2-3; DNA: TGTGCCAGCAGCCCCAGACAAGGGGCGAATACGCAGTATTTT; CDR3: CASSPRQGANTQYF
V: TRBV6-6; size: -; D: -; J: TRBJ1-2; DNA: TGTGCCAGCAGTTACTCCAGGGTTAACTATGGCTACACCTTC; CDR3: CASSYSRVNYGYTF
V: TRBV19; size: once; D: TRBD1; J: TRBJ2-1; DNA: TGTGCCAGTAGGGGGACAGGGAAAGATGAGCAGTTCTTC; CDR3: CASRGTGKDEQFF
V: TRBV29-1; size: -; D: -; J: TRBJ2-7; DNA: TGCAGCGTTGAAGGTCACCTCTACGAGCAGTACTTC; CDR3: CSVEGHLYEQYF
V: TRBV7-3; size: -; D: TRBD2; J: TRBJ2-1; DNA: TGTGCCAGCAGCCCTGAGAGCGGGGTTAGCTCCTACAATGAGCAGTTCTTC; CDR3: CASSPESGVSSYNEQFF
V: TRBV10-3; size: once; D: -; J: TRBJ2-1; DNA: TGTGCCACCACCGGCGGCCAGGGGGGCGTGAATGAGCAGTTCTTC; CDR3: CATTGGQGGVNEQFF
V: TRBV19; size: once; D: -; J: TRBJ2-3; DNA: TGTGCCAGTAAAACTGTGCAGAGCACAGATACGCAGTATTTT; CDR3: CASKTVQSTDTQYF
V: TRBV11-2; size: once; D: -; J: TRBJ2-7; DNA: TGTGCCAGCAGCTTCCCGGGTAGCTCCTACGAGCAGTACTTC; CDR3: CASSFPGSSYEQYF
V: TRBV28; size: -; D: -; J: TRBJ1-4; DNA: TGTGCCAGCAGTTTAGGTGGGGAAAAACTGTTTTTT; CDR3: CASSLGGEKLFF
V: TRBV11-1; size: -; D: TRBD2; J: TRBJ2-3; DNA: TGTGCCAGCAGCCGCGGGGGGGCCGTCGCAGATACGCAGTATTTT; CDR3: CASSRGGAVADTQYF
V: TRBV9; size: -; D: -; J: TRBJ1-1; DNA: TGTGCCAGCAGCACCAGCCTTAAGGGAGGGGAGAACACTGAAGCTTTCTTT; CDR3: CASSTSLKGGENTEAFF
V: TRBV30; size: -; D: TRBD1; J: TRBJ2-4; DNA: TGTGCCTGGAATCGAGGGACAGCGGAAAACATTCAGTACTTC; CDR3: CAWNRGTAENIQYF
V: TRBV10-3; size: -; D: -; J: TRBJ1-1; DNA: TGTGCCATCAGTGAAGAGTTGAACACTGAAGCTTTCTTT; CDR3: CAISEELNTEAFF
V: TRBV30; size: once; D: TRBD2; J: TRBJ2-7; DNA: TGTGCCTGGAGCTCAGCGGGAGGGCTTTTCCAGCAGTACTTC; CDR3: CAWSSAGGLFQQYF
V: TRBV2; size: -; D: TRBD2; J: TRBJ2-7; DNA: TGTGCCAGCATGGTCACTAGCGGTCCATACGAGCAGTACTTC; CDR3: CASMVTSGPYEQYF
V: TRBV30; size: -; D: -; J: TRBJ1-1; DNA: TGTGCGTGGAGTAGGCAGACAACAGAAGCTTTCTTT; CDR3: CAWSRQTTEAFF
V: TRBV9; size: -; D: -; J: TRBJ2-5; DNA: TGTGCCAGCAGCGTAGGGGTAGTCCAAGAGACCCAGTACTTC; CDR3: CASSVGVVQETQYF